The 23 T cell receptor beta chains below were found in one sample sequenced in a study of vaccination and CD4 T cells after COVID-19. The Oncomine TCR Beta short-read assay sequenced DNA from cultured CD4+ T cells. TCRdb redid the calling of the PCR reads with MiXCR, one entry per CDR3 protein. The data hold almost 20,000 distinct CDR3 sequences, with around 53% observed a single time. Treatment given: approximately 9-day PBMC culture with coronavirus spike peptide pools or control peptides (ViraFEST assay). The antigens for these receptors are not known. The sample comprised CD4+ T cells from blood, cultured in vitro. These receptors were collected from a human donor who had recovered from COVID-19.

In this sample, this clonotype turned up a few times. The rearrangement links TRBV7-3 to TRBJ2-7; 9 positions match TRBD1. There are 14 residues in the CDR3. V was clipped by 5 bases and J by 6 bases; unmatched bases: 8. Germline CDR1 reads SGHTA; CDR2 reads FQGTGA. CDR3 region: CASSPGQGTGEQYF. CDR3 coding DNA: TGTGCCAGCAGCCCCGGACAGGGGACAGGCGAGCAGTACTTC.

V gene TRBV15 combines with J gene TRBJ2-1; 12 positions match TRBD2. Germline V CDR1 and CDR2: LNHNV, YYDKDF (reference sequence). The J segment lost 9 bases and the V segment lost 1 base, leaving 1 base of the junction unmatched. CDR3 length equals 14 residues. The CDR3 reads CATSRGLAGAEQFF. CDR3 bases: TGTGCCACCAGCAGAGGACTAGCGGGAGCTGAGCAGTTCTTC.

The rearrangement uses TRBV20-1 and TRBJ2-3; D is possibly TRBD2 (6 bases). V lost 0 bases, J lost 3 bases, and 13 bases lay in between. The length of the CDR3 is 15 residues. The V gene's germline CDR1 is DFQATT and CDR2 SNEGSKA (reference sequence). The CDR3 DNA reads as TGCAGTGCTAGAGATGGGCGGGATCGAACAGATACGCAGTATTTT. This sequence encodes CSARDGRDRTDTQYF.

The chain is built from TRBV7-2 and TRBJ2-3; TRBD2 matches 7 bases. Unmatched junction bases numbered 5, after V lost 1 base and J lost 4 bases. Germline V CDR1 and CDR2: SGHTA, FQGNSA. The CDR3 has 15 residues. In nucleotides, the CDR3 is TGTGCCAGCAGCTTAGGGAGGGACTACGCAGATACGCAGTATTTT. Encoded protein: CASSLGRDYADTQYF. Variable domain in full (rest from reference TRBV7-2 and TRBJ2-3): GAGVSQSPSNKVTEKGKDVELRCDPISGHTALYWYRQSLGQGLEFLIYFQGNSAPDKSGLPSDRFSAERTGGSVSTLTIQRTQQEDSAVYLCASSLGRDYADTQYFGPGTRLTVL.

This chain uses TRBV20-1 with TRBJ1-1; D uncertain. The germline gives CDR1 DFQATT, CDR2 SNEGSKA (reference sequence). Trimming removed 6 bases at V and 0 bases at J, with 14 bases between. CDR3 length: 14 residues. CDR3 sequence (DNA): TGCAGTGCCCCACCCGCGCCCTTGAACACTGAAGCTTTCTTT. It specifies CSAPPAPLNTEAFF.

The chain is built from TRBV19 and TRBJ2-4; the D is unclear. The CDR3 is made up of 14 amino acids. V shed 5 bases and J shed 0 bases, with 8 bases lying between them. The germline V gene encodes CDR1 LNHDA and CDR2 SQIVND (reference sequence). CDR3: CASSSTIAKNIQYF. CDR3 nucleotides: TGTGCCAGTAGTTCGACGATAGCCAAAAACATTCAGTACTTC.

This rearrangement joins TRBV6-1 to TRBJ1-6, with 8 bases that match TRBD1. Germline values: CDR1 MNHNS, CDR2 SASEGT. This CDR3 spans 15 amino acids. V dropped 6 bases and J dropped 7; count of bases not matched to a gene: 8. The chain's CDR3 is CASSPQGAGNSPLHF. DNA of the CDR3: TGTGCCAGCAGCCCCCAGGGGGCCGGGAATTCACCCCTCCACTTT.

The chain links TRBV19 to TRBJ1-1; perhaps TRBD1 as D (5 bases). The CDR3 has 15 amino acids. Trimming removed 6 bases from V and 1 base from J, with 15 bases in between. Germline V gene data show CDR1 as LNHDA and CDR2 as SQIVND (reference sequence). CDR3 in amino acids: CASRSTTDQNTEAFF. CDR3 DNA: TGTGCCAGTAGGAGTACGACAGACCAGAACACTGAAGCTTTCTTT.

The rearrangement uses TRBV7-9 and TRBJ2-1, with 7 bases that match TRBD2. The CDR3 has 14 residues. Germline loops: CDR1 SEHNR, CDR2 FQNEAQ (reference sequence). V shed 5 bases, J shed 6 bases, and the junction held 7 bases outside the gene matches. The CDR3 loop reads CASSALGGFNEQFF. The CDR3 DNA reads TGTGCCAGCAGCGCCCTCGGGGGGTTCAATGAGCAGTTCTTC.

This clonotype appeared a single time. V gene TRBV30 combines with J gene TRBJ1-1, with D tentatively TRBD1 (6 bases). The CDR3 is made up of 16 amino acids. V gave up 2 bases and J gave up 10 bases, with 26 bases separating them. Looked up from germline, CDR1 is GTSNPN and CDR2 is SVGIG (reference sequence). Here the CDR3 DNA reads TGTGCCTGGAGTCCCCCTCCCCGCCAAAACAGGGAGGGAGCTTTCTTT. Its translation: CAWSPPPRQNREGAFF.

The chain carries TRBV20-1 and TRBJ1-1; D unclear. The V and J ends lost 0 bases and 5 bases respectively, with 16 bases between them. The CDR3 extends over 15 amino acids. The V gene's germline CDR1 is DFQATT and CDR2 SNEGSKA (reference sequence). CDR3 coding DNA: TGCAGTGCTAGAGAGCGATTAGGAGGGCGGACTGAAGCTTTCTTT. Residues: CSARERLGGRTEAFF.

This clonotype was seen a few times. The chain has TRBV7-2 and TRBJ2-7; D remains ambiguous. The germline gives CDR1 SGHTA, CDR2 FQGNSA. CDR3 length equals 11 residues. Trimming removed 5 bases at V and 0 bases at J, with 2 bases between. The CDR3 DNA sequence: TGTGCCAGCAGCGCCTCCTACGAGCAGTACTTC. Translating gives CASSASYEQYF. The complete variable domain, with remaining parts taken from reference TRBV7-2 and TRBJ2-7, reads GAGVSQSPSNKVTEKGKDVELRCDPISGHTALYWYRQSLGQGLEFLIYFQGNSAPDKSGLPSDRFSAERTGGSVSTLTIQRTQQEDSAVYLCASSASYEQYFGPGTRLTVT.

This clonotype was counted between two and nine times. This chain joins TRBV10-3 and TRBJ2-7; D gene ambiguous. V shed 2 bases and J shed 2 bases, with 10 bases lying between them. This CDR3 region has 14 residues. CDR1 is ENHRY, CDR2 SYGVKD, per germline. The CDR3 here is CAISEDPGPYEQYF. In nucleotides, the CDR3 is TGTGCCATCAGTGAGGACCCTGGCCCCTACGAGCAGTACTTC.

V and J are TRBV11-2 and TRBJ2-3; weak D call: TRBD1 (6 bases). This CDR3 contains 15 residues. Germline CDR1 is SGHAT and CDR2 is FQNNGV. V lost 5 bases and J 2 bases, leaving 14 bases between the germline ends. CDR3 coding DNA: TGTGCCAGCAGCCTGGGGGCGAAAAACACAGATACGCAGTATTTT. Translating it yields CASSLGAKNTDTQYF. Full variable domain (missing parts from reference TRBV11-2 and TRBJ2-3): EAGVAQSPRYKIIEKRQSVAFWCNPISGHATLYWYQQILGQGPKLLIQFQNNGVVDDSQLPKDRFSAERLKGVDSTLKIQPAKLEDSAVYLCASSLGAKNTDTQYFGPGTRLTVL.

The chain couples TRBV28 to TRBJ2-1, with TRBD2 as a possible D gene (5 bases). The length of the CDR3 is 12 residues. The germline V and J ends were trimmed by 10 bases and 3 bases, with 10 bases remaining between them. Per the germline V gene, CDR1 is MDHEN and CDR2 is SYDVKM. In DNA, the CDR3 is TGTGCCACCGGAGGCTTCTACAATGAGCAGTTCTTC. This translates into CATGGFYNEQFF.

The rearrangement uses TRBV12-3 or TRBV12-4 and TRBJ1-2; TRBD1 is a possible D gene (6 bases). The V end was cut by 0 bases, the J end by 8 bases, with 19 bases between. CDR3 size: 16 residues. The CDR3 DNA sequence: TGTGCCAGCAGTTTAGCGCTAGACAGGCCCCGCGGAGGCTACACCTTC. Amino acids: CASSLALDRPRGGYTF.

This chain uses TRBV30 with TRBJ1-2; D gene ambiguous. CDR1 and CDR2 from the germline V gene are GTSNPN and SVGIG (reference sequence). This CDR3 contains 12 residues. V lost 5 bases, J lost 12 bases, and 19 bases lay in between. The CDR3 is CAWDLWPTPNTF. For the CDR3, the DNA is TGTGCCTGGGACCTGTGGCCCACTCCAAACACCTTC.

J is TRBJ1-1 and V is TRBV19; unclear D gene. V lost 8 bases and J lost 1, with 11 bases in between. This CDR3 region has 13 residues. Germline V gene lookup returns CDR1 LNHDA and CDR2 SQIVND (reference sequence). Written as DNA, the CDR3 is TGTGCCAGTGGTACAACTAGGAACACTGAAGCTTTCTTT. It yields the protein CASGTTRNTEAFF.

J is TRBJ1-5 and V is TRBV20-1; the D is unclear. CDR1 DFQATT and CDR2 SNEGSKA come from the germline V gene (reference sequence). Trimming took 4 bases from V and 2 from J, leaving 12 bases between them. The CDR3 sequence is 14 residues long. This CDR3 reads CSANYPGGNQPQHF. Written as DNA, the CDR3 is TGCAGTGCTAATTACCCCGGTGGCAATCAGCCCCAGCATTTT.

This clonotype has more than one count but fewer than ten. The CDR3 coding sequence is TGTGCCAGCAGTCTTGGGACGGTTAACTATGGCTACACCTTC. It specifies CASSLGTVNYGYTF. The chain combines TRBV2 with TRBJ1-2; TRBD1 might be the D (5 bases). V lost 5 bases, J lost 1 base, and 11 bases lay in between. In germline, CDR1 is SNHLY, CDR2 FYNNEI. The CDR3 contains 14 residues.

CDR3 in DNA: TGTGCCAGCAGCCATAAGCGGCCAGGGATTTACAATCAGCCCCAGCATTTT. As protein: CASSHKRPGIYNQPQHF. J is TRBJ1-5 and V is TRBV14; the D gene is possibly TRBD1 (5 bases). Germline CDR1 is SGHDN and CDR2 is FVKESK. The CDR3 is made up of 17 amino acids. The V end lost 3 bases, the J end lost 3 bases, and 18 bases lay between the germline ends.

This clonotype was seen only a few times. The chain joins TRBV20-1 to TRBJ2-7; 9 bases are a match to TRBD2. The CDR3 spans 14 residues. The V gene end was trimmed by 3 bases and the J gene end by 5 bases; junction bases not matched to a gene: 8. Per germline, CDR1 DFQATT and CDR2 SNEGSKA (reference sequence). The DNA of the CDR3 is TGCAGTGCTAGGACTCTAGCGGGAATAAACGAGCAGTACTTC. Translated, it gives CSARTLAGINEQYF.

V usage is TRBV7-8 and J usage is TRBJ1-5; D ambiguous. The CDR3 contains 14 residues. The V gene lost 2 bases and the J gene lost 3 bases, with 8 bases spanning the gap. The germline gives CDR1 SGHVS, CDR2 FQNEAQ. In nucleotides, the CDR3 is TGTGCCAGCAGCTTACAGATCCCCAATCAGCCCCAGCATTTT. Translation gives CASSLQIPNQPQHF.